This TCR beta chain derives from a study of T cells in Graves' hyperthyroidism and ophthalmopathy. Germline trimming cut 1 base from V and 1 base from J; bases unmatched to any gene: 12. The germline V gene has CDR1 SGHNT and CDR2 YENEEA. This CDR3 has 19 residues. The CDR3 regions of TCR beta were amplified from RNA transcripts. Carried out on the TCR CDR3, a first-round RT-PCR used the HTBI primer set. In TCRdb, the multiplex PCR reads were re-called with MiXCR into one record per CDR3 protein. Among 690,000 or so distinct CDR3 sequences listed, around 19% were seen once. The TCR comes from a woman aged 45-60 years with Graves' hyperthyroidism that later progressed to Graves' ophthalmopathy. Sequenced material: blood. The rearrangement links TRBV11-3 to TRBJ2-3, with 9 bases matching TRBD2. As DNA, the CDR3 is TGTGCCAGCAGCTTAGGGGGGTGGCGGGAGGGTAGCGGCACAGATACGCAGTATTTT. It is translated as CASSLGGWREGSGTDTQYF.